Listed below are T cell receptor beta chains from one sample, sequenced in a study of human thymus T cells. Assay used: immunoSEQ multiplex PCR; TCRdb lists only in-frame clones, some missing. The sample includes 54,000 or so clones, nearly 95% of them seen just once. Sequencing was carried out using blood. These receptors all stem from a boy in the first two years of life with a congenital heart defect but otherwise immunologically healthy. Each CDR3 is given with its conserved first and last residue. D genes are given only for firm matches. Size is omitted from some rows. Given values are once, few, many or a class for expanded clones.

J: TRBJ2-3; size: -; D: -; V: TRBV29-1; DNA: TGCAGCGTTGAAGGGCGGGCGGGCACAGATACGCAGTATTTT; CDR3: CSVEGRAGTDTQYF
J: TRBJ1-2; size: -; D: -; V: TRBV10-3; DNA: TGTGCCATCAGTGAGTCGATCGGGATGGGTAACTATGGCTACACCTTC; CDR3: CAISESIGMGNYGYTF
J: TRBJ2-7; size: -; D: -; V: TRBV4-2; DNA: TGTGCCAGCAGCACAGGGGCCCTAGCGACTTCCTACGAGCAGTACTTC; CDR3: CASSTGALATSYEQYF
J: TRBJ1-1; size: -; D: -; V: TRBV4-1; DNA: TGCGCCAGCAGCCAAGATCTGGACACTGAAGCTTTCTTT; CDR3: CASSQDLDTEAFF
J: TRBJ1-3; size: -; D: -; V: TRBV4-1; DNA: TGCGCCAGCAGCCAAGAGGGCGGAAACACCATATATTTT; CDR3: CASSQEGGNTIYF
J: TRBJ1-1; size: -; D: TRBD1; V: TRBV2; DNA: TGTGCCAGCGAGGGGGGACAGGGAATGAACACTGAAGCTTTCTTT; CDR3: CASEGGQGMNTEAFF
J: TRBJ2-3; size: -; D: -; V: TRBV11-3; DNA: TGTGCCAGCAGCCCCACTAGGGGCACAGATACGCAGTATTTT; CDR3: CASSPTRGTDTQYF
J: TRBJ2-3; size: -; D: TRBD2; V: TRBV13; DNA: TGTGCCAGCAGCTCCGGGACTAGTAGCACAGATACGCAGTATTTT; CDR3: CASSSGTSSTDTQYF
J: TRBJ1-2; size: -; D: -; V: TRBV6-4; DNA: TGTGCCAGCAGGCTCCATTCGGACACTAACTATGGCTACACCTTC; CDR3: CASRLHSDTNYGYTF
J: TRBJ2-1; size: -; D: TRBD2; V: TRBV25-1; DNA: TGTGCCAGCAGAGGACTAGCGGTAGCCTACAATGAGCAGTTCTTC; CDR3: CASRGLAVAYNEQFF
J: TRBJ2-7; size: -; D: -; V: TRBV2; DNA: TGTGCCAGCAGTGACCTAAAGGGTTACGAGCAGTACTTC; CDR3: CASSDLKGYEQYF
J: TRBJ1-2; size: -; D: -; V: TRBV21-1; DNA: TGTGCCAGCAGCTACGGACAGGGGGCGCGATTGTATGGCTACACCTTC; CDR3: CASSYGQGARLYGYTF
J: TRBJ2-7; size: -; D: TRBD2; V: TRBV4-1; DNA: TGCGCCAGCAGCCAAGTTAGCGGGAGCCCCTACGAGCAGTACTTC; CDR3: CASSQVSGSPYEQYF
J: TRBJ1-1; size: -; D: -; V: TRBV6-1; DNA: TGTGCCAGCAAGTCACAGGGAGGGGACACTGAAGCTTTCTTT; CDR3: CASKSQGGDTEAFF
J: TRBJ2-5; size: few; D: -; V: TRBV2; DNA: TGTGCCAGCAGTGAAGAGACCCAGTACTTC; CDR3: CASSEETQYF
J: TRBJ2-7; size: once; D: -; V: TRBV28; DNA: TGTGCCAGCAGTTCCCCCAAGGGCCCCGGTATCTACGAGCAGTACTTC; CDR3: CASSSPKGPGIYEQYF
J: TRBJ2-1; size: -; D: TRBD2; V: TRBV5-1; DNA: TGCGCCAGCAGCTTGGTGTCGGGAGGCTCCTACAATGAGCAGTTCTTC; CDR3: CASSLVSGGSYNEQFF
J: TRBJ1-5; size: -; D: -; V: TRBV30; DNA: TGTGCCTGGAGCGCAGACAGAGGCGGCCAGCCCCAGCATTTT; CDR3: CAWSADRGGQPQHF
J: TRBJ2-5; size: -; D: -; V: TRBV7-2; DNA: TGTGCCAGCAGCGCGAATCCGGACGGGACCCAGTACTTC; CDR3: CASSANPDGTQYF
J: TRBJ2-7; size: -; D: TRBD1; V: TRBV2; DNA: TGTGCCAGCAGTGAATGGGGACAGGGGGTCTACGAGCAGTACTTC; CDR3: CASSEWGQGVYEQYF
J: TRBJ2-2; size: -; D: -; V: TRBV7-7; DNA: TGTGCCAGCAGCTTAGATGGGTCCACCGGGGAGCTGTTTTTT; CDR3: CASSLDGSTGELFF
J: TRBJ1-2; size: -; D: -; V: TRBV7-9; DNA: TGTGCCAGCAGTTTAACAGGGTCAAACTATGGCTACACCTTC; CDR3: CASSLTGSNYGYTF
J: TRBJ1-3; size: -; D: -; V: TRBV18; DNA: TGTGCCAGCTCACCGAGTGTTCCTGGAAACACCATATATTTT; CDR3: CASSPSVPGNTIYF
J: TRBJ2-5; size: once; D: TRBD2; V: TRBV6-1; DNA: TGTGCCAGCAACGGGGGGGGCCGGGAGACCCAGTACTTC; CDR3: CASNGGGRETQYF
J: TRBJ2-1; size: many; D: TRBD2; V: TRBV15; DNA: TGTGCCACCAGCAGAGCAAGGGGCGGGGGCTACAATGAGCAGTTCTTC; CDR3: CATSRARGGGYNEQFF
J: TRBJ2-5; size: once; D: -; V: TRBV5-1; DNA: TGCGCCAGCAGCTTGAGGGGGGGAGAGACCCAGTACTTC; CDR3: CASSLRGGETQYF
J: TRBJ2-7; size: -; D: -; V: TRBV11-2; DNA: TGTGCCAGCAGCCTCGACTATCCCCAACATCTGGTGGAGCAGTACTTC; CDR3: CASSLDYPQHLVEQYF
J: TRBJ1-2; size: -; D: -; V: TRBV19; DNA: TGTGCCAGTAGTAGGGGGACCCCGTACTATGGCTACACCTTC; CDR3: CASSRGTPYYGYTF
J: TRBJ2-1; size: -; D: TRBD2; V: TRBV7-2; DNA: TGTGCCAGCAGCTTAGCATCACTAGCGGGTATAGAGCAGTTCTTC; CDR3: CASSLASLAGIEQFF
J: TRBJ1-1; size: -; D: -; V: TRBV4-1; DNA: TGCGCCAGCAGCTTTTCCCGTTGGGACACTGAAGCTTTCTTT; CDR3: CASSFSRWDTEAFF
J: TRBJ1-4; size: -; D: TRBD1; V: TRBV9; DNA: TGTGCCAGCAGCACTGGGGACAGGGCGGAAAAACTGTTTTTT; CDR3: CASSTGDRAEKLFF
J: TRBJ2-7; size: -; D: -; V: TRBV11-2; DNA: TGTGCCAGCAGCCCGTCCTACGAGCAGTACTTC; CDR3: CASSPSYEQYF
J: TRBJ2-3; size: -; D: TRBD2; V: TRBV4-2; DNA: TGTGCCAGCAGCCAGGTAGCGGGGGAGAGCACAGATACGCAGTATTTT; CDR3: CASSQVAGESTDTQYF
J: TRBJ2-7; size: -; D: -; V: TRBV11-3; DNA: TGTGCCAGCAGCTTAGGAAACACAGGGAATAACGAGCAGTACTTC; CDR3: CASSLGNTGNNEQYF
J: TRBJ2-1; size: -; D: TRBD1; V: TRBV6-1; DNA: TGTGCCAGCAGACCGGGACAGACCTACAATGAGCAGTTCTTC; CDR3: CASRPGQTYNEQFF
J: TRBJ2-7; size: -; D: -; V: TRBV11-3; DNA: TGTGCCAGCAGCAACCAGGGGCCTTTTTCCTACGAGCAGTACTTC; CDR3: CASSNQGPFSYEQYF
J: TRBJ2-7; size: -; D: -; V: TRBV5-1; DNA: TGCGCCAGCAGCTTTCAGGACAACTCCTACGAGCAGTACTTC; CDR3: CASSFQDNSYEQYF
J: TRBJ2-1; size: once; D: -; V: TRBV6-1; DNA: TGTGCCAGCAGTCTCCCATACAATGAGCAGTTCTTC; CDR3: CASSLPYNEQFF
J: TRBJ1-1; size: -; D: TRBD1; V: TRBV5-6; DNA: TGTGCCAGCAGCCCCCTGGACAGGGTCGAAGCTTTCTTT; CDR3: CASSPLDRVEAFF
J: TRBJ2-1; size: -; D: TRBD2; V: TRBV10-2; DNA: TGCGCCAGCAGTGAGTCGACGGGACTAGCGGGATTAGCGTACAATGAGCAGTTCTTC; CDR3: CASSESTGLAGLAYNEQFF
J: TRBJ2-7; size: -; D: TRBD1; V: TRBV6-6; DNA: TGTGCCAGCGGGACAGGGAGGTACGAGCAGTACTTC; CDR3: CASGTGRYEQYF
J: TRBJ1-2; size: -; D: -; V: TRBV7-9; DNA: TGTGCCAGCAGATATAAACTATCCGAGATGGTCTATGGCTACACCTTC; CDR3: CASRYKLSEMVYGYTF
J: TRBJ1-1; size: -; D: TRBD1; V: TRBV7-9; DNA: TGTGCCAGCAGCCCCAGACAGGGCTATACTGAAGCTTTCTTT; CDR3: CASSPRQGYTEAFF
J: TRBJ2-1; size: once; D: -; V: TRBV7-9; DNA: TGTGCCAGCAGCTTTGACTACAATGAGCAGTTCTTC; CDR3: CASSFDYNEQFF
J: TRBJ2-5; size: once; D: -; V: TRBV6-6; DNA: TGTGCCAGCAGTTACTCGGATTGGACTTCCCGAGGGACCCAGTACTTC; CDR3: CASSYSDWTSRGTQYF
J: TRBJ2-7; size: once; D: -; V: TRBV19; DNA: TGTGCCAGTGGTGGCGGGAAGGTCTACGAGCAGTACTTC; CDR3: CASGGGKVYEQYF
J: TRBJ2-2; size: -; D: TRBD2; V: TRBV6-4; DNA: TGTGCCAGCAAGCGGGAACGTAACACCGGGGAGCTGTTTTTT; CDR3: CASKRERNTGELFF
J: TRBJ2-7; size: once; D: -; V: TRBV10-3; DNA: TGTGCCATCAGGGGGTTCAACGAGCAGTACTTC; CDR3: CAIRGFNEQYF
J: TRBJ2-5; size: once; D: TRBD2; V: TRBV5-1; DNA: TGCGCCAGCAGCTTGACTAGCGGGATTCAGACCCAGTACTTC; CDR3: CASSLTSGIQTQYF
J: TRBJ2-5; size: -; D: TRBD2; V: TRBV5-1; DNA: TGCGCCAGCAGCTGGACTAGCGGAGTTTGGGAGACCCAGTACTTC; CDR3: CASSWTSGVWETQYF
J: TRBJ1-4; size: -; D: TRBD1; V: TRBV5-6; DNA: TGTGCCAGCAGCCTCGGGACAGGGGTGGGAAAACTGTTTTTT; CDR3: CASSLGTGVGKLFF